This T cell receptor (beta chain) was observed in a study of blood T cells in healthy people across ages. In the study overall: The template switching approach captured approximately one barcoded beta molecule for every two T cells.

CDR1 is MNHEY and CDR2 is SVGAGI in the germline V gene. The CDR3 is 15 residues long. Germline trimming cut 6 bases from V and 3 bases from J; bases unmatched to any gene: 4. Together with a sample-barcoded 5' primer, a J-beta primer mix was included in a second PCR lasting roughly 7 to 11 cycles. Each sample yielded at least 2.5 million CDR3-containing paired-end reads. MiXCR was run by TCRdb on the 5' RACE reads, yielding one entry per CDR3 protein. This table holds around 900,000 distinct CDR3 sequences, roughly 51% found once. Study-level results: Because donor CMV status was unknown, expanded clonotype changes were possibly confounded.

To note about this clonotype: The antigen remains unidentified.

The chain is built from TRBV6-5 and TRBJ2-1, with 11 bases matching TRBD1. The sample was blood. The receptor was isolated from a woman aged 60-75 years in good health. The DNA for the CDR3 is TGTGCCAGCAGCTGGACAGGGGGCATCTACAATGAGCAGTTCTTC. Encoded protein: CASSWTGGIYNEQFF.